The 3 T cell receptor beta chains in this list originate from one sample, sequenced in a study of blood T cells in healthy people across ages (dated by TCRdb to the mid-2010s). Library preparation employed 5' RACE. These reads were obtained on an Illumina HiSeq 2500. The second PCR ran for roughly 7 to 12 cycles and used a J-beta primer mix along with a sample-barcoded 5' primer. The raw public data were reprocessed by TCRdb itself: fastp quality trimming at Q25, MiXCR clonotype calling, in-frame beta chains only. Identical CDR3 proteins give one entry, which carries the most common genes and DNA. The sample contains about 1 million distinct CDR3 sequences, 25% of them found a single time. Around 0.75% of the sample comes from the top ten. The sample was also linked to a second study, of T cells of mothers and their children.

The specimen sequenced was blood. All receptors come from a girl under 10 years old in good health.

This chain links TRBV20-1 with TRBJ1-5, with unresolved D. Germline assignment: CDR1 DFQATT and CDR2 SNEGSKA (reference sequence). Trimming shortened V by 3 bases and J by 4 bases, and 7 bases separated the two germline ends. The CDR3 contains 12 residues. The chain's CDR3 is CSASPGNQPQHF. The CDR3 DNA reads as TGCAGTGCTAGCCCCGGGAATCAGCCCCAGCATTTT.

This clonotype was counted a few times. The gene calls are TRBV20-1 and TRBJ1-1; weak D call: TRBD1 (6 bases). The CDR3 has 11 amino acids. CDR1 and CDR2 (germline): DFQATT, SNEGSKA (reference sequence). Trimming removed 6 bases at V and 9 bases at J, with 14 bases between. The CDR3, as DNA: TGCAGTGCCGCCGGACAGACGCAAGCTTTCTTT. It codes for CSAAGQTQAFF.

V gene TRBV12-3 or TRBV12-4 combines with J gene TRBJ2-5, with 9 bases identical to TRBD1. V gave up 5 bases and J gave up 8 bases; unmatched junction bases: 6. This CDR3 has 13 amino acids. CDR3 amino acids: CASSPGDRATQYF. CDR3 nucleotides: TGTGCCAGCAGTCCCGGGGACAGGGCAACCCAGTACTTC.